A selection of T cell receptor beta chains follows, all from one sample in a study of shared clonotypes between healthy human individuals. Libraries were prepared by immunoSEQ multiplex PCR; TCRdb keeps only in-frame clonotypes and omits some of them. The sample yields about 590,000 clones, roughly 95% seen once. Sample: naive CD8+ T cells sorted from blood. The receptors originated from a woman in her twenties or thirties in good health. Both conserved end residues are trimmed from each CDR3. Not every row has a clone size; where given, it reads once, few, many or a size class.

size | V | CDR3
few | TRBV28 | ASSLRPRAEAF
NA | TRBV27 | ASKLAGAIYEQY
NA | TRBV10-1 | ANLPRGLRAF
NA | TRBV19 | ASSIALATSYNEQF
NA | TRBV9 | ASSVEQAGRGYT
NA | TRBV30 | AWTSGTGGTEAF
NA | TRBV28 | ASSLVQGPGTEAF
NA | TRBV28 | ASRDDRVYTGELF
NA | TRBV2 | ASSEGRGMNTEAF
once | TRBV5-6 | ASSPFAEVSEQY
few | TRBV18 | ASSHKNTGELF
NA | TRBV6-1 | ASSDEPGHTPYGYT
NA | TRBV7-2 | ASSLEAGGYTEAF
NA | TRBV7-9 | ASSADLDEQY
NA | TRBV9 | ASSGENTGELF
NA | TRBV11-2 | ASSLKTGGSNEQY
NA | TRBV13 | ASSPGGYGYT
NA | TRBV6-5 | ASSYSNGAYEQY
once | TRBV4-1 | ASSSGTSSYEQY
NA | TRBV4-2 | ARLCGQIEKLF
NA | TRBV6-1 | ASSEPGTGVNEQY
NA | TRBV5-4 | ATMRGYEQY
NA | TRBV28 | ASSILTQGTEAF
NA | TRBV27 | ASSPSLGEGWETQY
NA | TRBV7-8 | ASSLGRGPYEQY
NA | TRBV27 | ANYRAEKNTGELF
NA | TRBV7-9 | ASSLARQVNDEQY
NA | TRBV2 | ASETANNEKLF
NA | TRBV4-1 | ASSQDTPGQGTWSSYEQY
NA | TRBV6-1 | ASSDRVGYEQY
NA | TRBV5-1 | ASSLLGQSTYEQY
NA | TRBV4-1 | ASSLHLAVQETQY
NA | TRBV2 | ASSEPQRRAKNIQY
NA | TRBV19 | ASTLGQGAVDEQY
NA | TRBV28 | ASSPRTGEATYEQY
NA | TRBV30 | AWALSSYNEQF
NA | TRBV6-6 | ASSLWWAHGNQPQH
NA | TRBV19 | ASSMTSGSFYEQY
NA | TRBV28 | ASKGITYEQY
NA | TRBV28 | ASSLLGGRASTQY
NA | TRBV28 | ASSSQVIQEDTEAF
NA | TRBV7-9 | ASSLGHQETQY
few | TRBV6-5 | ASSFGLSTGELF
NA | TRBV7-9 | ASSLESTGYGYT
NA | TRBV28 | ASSLPSTYEQY
NA | TRBV7-9 | ALSLRLRDEQF
NA | TRBV19 | ASNHSGRNNEQY
once | TRBV7-3 | ASSPSGQEPYEQY
NA | TRBV19 | ASSISETYEQY
NA | TRBV28 | ASSPPAGELF
NA | TRBV4-1 | ASSQGGLTWKRVKLF
NA | TRBV11-2 | ASSLGAGHGELF
NA | TRBV13 | ASSPISRSYEQY
NA | TRBV5-1 | ASSLAGREQY